These T cell receptor beta chains were read from a single sample in a study of cytomegalovirus exposure and HLA in healthy donors. Generated by immunoSEQ multiplex PCR, the TCRdb table keeps only in-frame clones and is missing some. The sample includes 160,000 or so clones. The specimen was PBMCs. Receptors originate from a man between 25 and 39 years old in good health and CMV-seronegative. CDR3s include the opening cysteine and the closing phenylalanine or tryptophan. D genes are given only for firm matches.

v_call	d_call	j_call	cdr3_aa	cdr3_nt
TRBV5-4	.	TRBJ1-2	CASRPEAQFNYGYTF	TGTGCCAGCAGACCCGAAGCACAGTTTAACTATGGCTACACCTTC
TRBV10-3	.	TRBJ2-3	CATVTTSTDTQYF	TGTGCCACCGTTACTACGTCCACAGATACGCAGTATTTT
TRBV6-4	TRBD1	TRBJ1-1	CASSGQGGNTEAFF	TGTGCCAGCAGTGGCCAGGGGGGGAACACTGAAGCTTTCTTT
TRBV7-9	.	TRBJ1-2	CASSQQGSYGYTF	TGTGCCAGCAGCCAGCAGGGGTCCTATGGCTACACCTTC
TRBV28	.	TRBJ2-7	CASTRLTRRRSYEQYF	TGTGCCAGCACCAGACTCACAAGGAGGAGGTCCTACGAGCAGTACTTC
TRBV11-2	.	TRBJ1-2	CASRLTGGDGYTF	TGTGCCAGCAGGCTGACGGGGGGCGATGGCTACACCTTC
TRBV10-3	TRBD1	TRBJ2-3	CAISEFDRGKTTLVLSTDTQYF	TGTGCCATCAGTGAGTTCGACAGGGGCAAAACAACCCTGGTACTTAGCACAGATACGCAGTATTTT
TRBV7-2	.	TRBJ2-7	CASTITLTGGEQYF	TGTGCCAGCACGATAACCCTGACTGGCGGCGAGCAGTACTTC
TRBV4-1	.	TRBJ2-2	CASSQGRITITTGELFF	TGCGCCAGCAGCCAGGGCCGAATAACGATAACCACCGGGGAGCTGTTTTTT
TRBV11-2	.	TRBJ2-2	CASSQRGTNTGELFF	TGTGCCAGCAGCCAGCGCGGAACGAACACCGGGGAGCTGTTTTTT
TRBV7-8	.	TRBJ1-1	CASSTTANTEAFF	TGTGCCAGCAGCACGACAGCGAACACTGAAGCTTTCTTT